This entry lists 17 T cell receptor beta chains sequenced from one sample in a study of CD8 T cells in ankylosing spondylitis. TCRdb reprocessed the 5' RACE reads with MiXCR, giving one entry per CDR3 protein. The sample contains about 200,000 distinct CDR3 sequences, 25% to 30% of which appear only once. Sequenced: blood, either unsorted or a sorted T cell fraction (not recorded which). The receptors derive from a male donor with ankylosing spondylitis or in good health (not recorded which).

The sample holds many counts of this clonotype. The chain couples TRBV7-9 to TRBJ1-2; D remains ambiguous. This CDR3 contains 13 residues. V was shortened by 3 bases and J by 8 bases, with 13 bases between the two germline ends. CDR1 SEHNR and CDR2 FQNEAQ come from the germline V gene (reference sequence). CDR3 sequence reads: CASSFGSQNGYTF. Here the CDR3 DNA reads TGTGCCAGCAGCTTCGGGTCGCAGAACGGCTACACCTTC.

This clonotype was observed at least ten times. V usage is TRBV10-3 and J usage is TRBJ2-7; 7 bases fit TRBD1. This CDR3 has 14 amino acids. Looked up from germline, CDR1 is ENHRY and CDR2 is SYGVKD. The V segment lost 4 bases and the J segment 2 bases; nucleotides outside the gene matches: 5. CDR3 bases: TGTGCCATCAGTGTCGCGACAGGGACCTACGAGCAGTACTTC. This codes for CAISVATGTYEQYF.

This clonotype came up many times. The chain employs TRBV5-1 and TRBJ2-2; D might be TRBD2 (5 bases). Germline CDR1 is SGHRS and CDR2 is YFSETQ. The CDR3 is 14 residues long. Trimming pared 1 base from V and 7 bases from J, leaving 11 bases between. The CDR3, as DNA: TGCGCCAGCAGCTTGCCAGAGGGTGGCGGGGAGCTGTTTTTT. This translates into CASSLPEGGGELFF.

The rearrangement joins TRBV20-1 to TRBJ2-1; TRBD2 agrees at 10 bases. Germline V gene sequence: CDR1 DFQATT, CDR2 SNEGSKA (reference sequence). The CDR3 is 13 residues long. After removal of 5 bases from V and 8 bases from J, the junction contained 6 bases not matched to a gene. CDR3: CSASRSGRDEQFF. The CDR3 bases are TGCAGTGCTTCCAGAAGCGGGAGGGATGAGCAGTTCTTC.

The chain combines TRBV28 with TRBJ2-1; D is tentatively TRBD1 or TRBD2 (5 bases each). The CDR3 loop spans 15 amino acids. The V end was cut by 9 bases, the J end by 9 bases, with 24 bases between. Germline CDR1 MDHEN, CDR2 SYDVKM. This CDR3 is CASKPGSIGAVEQFF. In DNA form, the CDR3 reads TGTGCCAGTAAACCAGGATCTATCGGGGCGGTTGAGCAGTTCTTC.

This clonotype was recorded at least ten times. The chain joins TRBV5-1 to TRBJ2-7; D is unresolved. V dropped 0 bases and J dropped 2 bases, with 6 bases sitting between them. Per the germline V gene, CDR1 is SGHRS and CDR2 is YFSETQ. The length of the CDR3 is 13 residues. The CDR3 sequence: CASSLEGAYEQYF. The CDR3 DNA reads TGCGCCAGCAGCTTGGAAGGCGCCTACGAGCAGTACTTC.

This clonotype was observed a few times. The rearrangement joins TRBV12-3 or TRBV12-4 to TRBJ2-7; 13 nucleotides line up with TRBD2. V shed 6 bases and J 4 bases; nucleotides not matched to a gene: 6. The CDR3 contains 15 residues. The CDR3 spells CASRYGTSGEYEQYF. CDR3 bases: TGTGCCAGCAGATACGGGACTAGCGGGGAATACGAGCAGTACTTC.

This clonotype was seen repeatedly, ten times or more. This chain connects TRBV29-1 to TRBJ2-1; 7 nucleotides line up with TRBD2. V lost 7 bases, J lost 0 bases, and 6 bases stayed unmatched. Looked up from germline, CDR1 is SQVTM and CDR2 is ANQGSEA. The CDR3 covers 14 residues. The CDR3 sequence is CSAGGGFSYNEQFF. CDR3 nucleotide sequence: TGCAGCGCTGGGGGGGGATTCTCCTACAATGAGCAGTTCTTC.

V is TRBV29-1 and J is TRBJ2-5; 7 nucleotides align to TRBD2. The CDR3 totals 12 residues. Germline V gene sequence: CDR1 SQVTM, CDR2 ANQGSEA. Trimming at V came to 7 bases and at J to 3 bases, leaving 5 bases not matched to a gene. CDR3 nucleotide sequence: TGCAGCGGCCTTGGACTAGAAGAGACCCAGTACTTC. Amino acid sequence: CSGLGLEETQYF.

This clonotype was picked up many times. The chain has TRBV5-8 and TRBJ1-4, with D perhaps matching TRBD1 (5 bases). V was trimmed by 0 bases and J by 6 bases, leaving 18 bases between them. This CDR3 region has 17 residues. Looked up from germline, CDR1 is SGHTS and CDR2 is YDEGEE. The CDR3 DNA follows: TGTGCCAGCAGCTTGGCCGGTGACAGCAGTCCAGATGAAAAACTGTTTTTT. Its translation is CASSLAGDSSPDEKLFF.

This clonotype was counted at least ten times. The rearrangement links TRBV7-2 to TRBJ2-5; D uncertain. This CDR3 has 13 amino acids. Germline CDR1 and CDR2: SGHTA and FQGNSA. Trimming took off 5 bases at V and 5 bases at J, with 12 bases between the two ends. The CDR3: CASSIHPRETQYF. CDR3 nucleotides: TGTGCCAGCAGCATCCATCCACGGGAGACCCAGTACTTC.

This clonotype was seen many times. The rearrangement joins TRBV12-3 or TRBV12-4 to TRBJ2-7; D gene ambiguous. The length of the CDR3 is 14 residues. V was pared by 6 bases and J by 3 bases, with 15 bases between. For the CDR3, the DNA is TGTGCCAGCAGCCTGGGTGGCCCAGACTACGAGCAGTACTTC. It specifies CASSLGGPDYEQYF.

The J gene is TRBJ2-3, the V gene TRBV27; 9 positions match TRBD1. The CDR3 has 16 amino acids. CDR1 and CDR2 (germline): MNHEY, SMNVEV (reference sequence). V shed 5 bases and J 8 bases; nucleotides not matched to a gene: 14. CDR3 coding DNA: TGTGCCAGCAGTCTTCAAAGGACAGGGGATGGAGGTACGCAGTATTTT. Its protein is CASSLQRTGDGGTQYF.

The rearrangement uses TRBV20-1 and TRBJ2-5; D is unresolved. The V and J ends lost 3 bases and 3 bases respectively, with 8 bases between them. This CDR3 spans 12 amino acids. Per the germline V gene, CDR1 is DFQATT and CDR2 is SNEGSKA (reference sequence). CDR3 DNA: TGCAGTGCTAGGGGCGGAGAAGAGACCCAGTACTTC. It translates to CSARGGEETQYF.

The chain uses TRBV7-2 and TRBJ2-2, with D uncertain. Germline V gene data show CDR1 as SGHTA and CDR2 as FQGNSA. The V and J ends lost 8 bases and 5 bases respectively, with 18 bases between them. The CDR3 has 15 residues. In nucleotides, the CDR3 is TGTGCCAGCCGTGGGGTCTGGGCTGGAACCGGGGAGCTGTTTTTT. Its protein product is CASRGVWAGTGELFF.

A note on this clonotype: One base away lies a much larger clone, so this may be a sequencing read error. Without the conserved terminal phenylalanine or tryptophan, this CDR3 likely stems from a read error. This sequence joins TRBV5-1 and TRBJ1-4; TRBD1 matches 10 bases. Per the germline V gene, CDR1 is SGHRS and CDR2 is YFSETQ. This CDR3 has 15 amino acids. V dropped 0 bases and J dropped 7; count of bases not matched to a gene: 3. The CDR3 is CASSLGRTGGEKLFL. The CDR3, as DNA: TGCGCCAGCAGCTTGGGAAGGACAGGGGGTGAAAAACTGTTTCTT.

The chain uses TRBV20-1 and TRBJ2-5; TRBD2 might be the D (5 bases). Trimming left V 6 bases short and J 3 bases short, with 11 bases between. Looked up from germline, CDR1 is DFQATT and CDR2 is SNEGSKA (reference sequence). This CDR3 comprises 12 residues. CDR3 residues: CSARAAEETQYF. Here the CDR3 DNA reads TGCAGTGCGAGGGCAGCGGAAGAGACCCAGTACTTC.